The 30 T cell receptor beta chains below were found in one sample sequenced in a study of T cell clonotyping in hematopoietic cell transplantation. The protocol was immunoSEQ multiplex PCR, while the TCRdb copy is restricted to in-frame clones and leaves out a portion. Among more than 55,000 clones listed, about 94% were seen once. Sample: peripheral blood mononuclear cells. The receptors here all came from a man aged 50 to 60 in good health. Some clones in this sample may be carry-over from other donors' samples.

The CDR3 loop is CASSMVPGQLRGHGYTF. The CDR3 DNA is TGTGCCAGCAGCATGGTCCCGGGACAGCTGAGGGGACATGGCTACACCTTC. The chain joins TRBV28 to TRBJ1-2; the match to TRBD1 covers 7 bases. Trimming at V came to 6 bases and at J to 6 bases, leaving 19 bases not matched to a gene. The V gene's germline CDR1 is MDHEN and CDR2 SYDVKM. CDR3 length equals 17 residues.

The rearrangement joins TRBV28 to TRBJ1-2; D not certain. V was cut by 6 bases and J by 3 bases, with 8 bases left in between. CDR3 size: 12 residues. Germline CDR1 is MDHEN and CDR2 is SYDVKM. Here the CDR3 reads CASRAAHYGYTF. As DNA, the CDR3 is TGTGCCAGCAGGGCCGCCCACTATGGCTACACCTTC.

The chain has TRBV6-1 and TRBJ1-5, with D possibly matching TRBD1 (5 bases). With 1 base removed from V and 0 bases from J, the gap between germline ends came to 10 bases. CDR1 MNHNS and CDR2 SASEGT come from the germline V gene. The CDR3 length is 16 residues. The CDR3 here is CASSEGTSYSNQPQHF. The CDR3 coding sequence is TGTGCCAGCAGTGAAGGGACAAGCTATAGCAATCAGCCCCAGCATTTT.

The chain employs TRBV30 and TRBJ1-4; TRBD1 is a possible D gene (6 bases). CDR3 length: 14 residues. The germline gives CDR1 GTSNPN, CDR2 SVGIG (reference sequence). The V end was cut by 6 bases, the J end by 4 bases, with 15 bases between. CDR3 region: CACKTGRLNEKLFF. In nucleotides, the CDR3 is TGTGCCTGTAAAACAGGGCGCCTTAATGAAAAACTGTTTTTT.

The gene calls are TRBV19 and TRBJ2-7; tentatively, D is TRBD1 or TRBD2 (5 bases each). V shed 3 bases and J shed 2 bases, with 17 bases lying between them. CDR1 LNHDA and CDR2 SQIVND come from the germline V gene (reference sequence). The CDR3 consists of 16 residues. The CDR3: CASSIIHGAKTYEQYF. CDR3 coding DNA: TGTGCCAGTAGTATCATTCACGGGGCTAAAACCTACGAGCAGTACTTC.

This chain links TRBV25-1 with TRBJ2-3; 7 nucleotides match TRBD2. CDR3 length equals 15 residues. Per the germline V gene, CDR1 is MGHDK and CDR2 is SYGVNS. Trimming cost V 7 bases and J 5 bases; bases outside gene matches: 12. CDR3 coding DNA: TGTGCCAGCATAGGCGGCGGGGGTAGTAAAGATACGCAGTATTTT. This sequence encodes CASIGGGGSKDTQYF.

The count of this clone is one. The CDR3 reads CASSPDGGNRNTIYF. The DNA of the CDR3 is TGTGCCAGCAGCCCGGACGGGGGTAATAGAAACACCATATATTTT. The rearrangement links TRBV5-4 to TRBJ1-3, with TRBD1 as a possible D gene (5 bases). The CDR3 totals 15 residues. Between the trimmed V and J ends, which lost 4 bases and 5 bases, there was a span of 16 bases. In germline, CDR1 is SGHNT, CDR2 YYREEE (reference sequence).

This chain uses TRBV25-1 with TRBJ1-3; D gene unclear. There are 14 residues in the CDR3. V lost 3 bases and J lost 0, with 6 bases in between. Per the germline V gene, CDR1 is MGHDK and CDR2 is SYGVNS. In DNA, the CDR3 is TGTGCCAGCAGTGACCATAACTCTGGAAACACCATATATTTT. This encodes CASSDHNSGNTIYF.

The rearrangement joins TRBV14 to TRBJ2-3; 7 nucleotides agree with TRBD2. The germline V gene encodes CDR1 SGHDN and CDR2 FVKESK. Losses at the gene ends were 4 bases for V and 3 bases for J; bases not matched to a gene: 1. This CDR3 is built from 13 residues. As DNA, the CDR3 is TGTGCCAGCAGCCGTAGCGGGACAGATACGCAGTATTTT. This encodes CASSRSGTDTQYF. The full variable domain, with the rest looked up from reference TRBV14 and TRBJ2-3, is EAGVTQFPSHSVIEKGQTVTLRCDPISGHDNLYWYRRVMGKEIKFLLHFVKESKQDESGMPNNRFLAERTGGTYSTLKVQPAELEDSGVYFCASSRSGTDTQYFGPGTRLTVL.

This clone was seen a handful of times. The gene calls are TRBV2 and TRBJ2-1, with 10 bases lining up with TRBD2. The germline V gene has CDR1 SNHLY and CDR2 FYNNEI. The V gene end was trimmed by 9 bases and the J gene end by 7 bases; junction bases not matched to a gene: 6. This CDR3 is built from 13 residues. Written as DNA, the CDR3 is TGTGCCAGTCGGACTAGCGGAGGGAATGAGCAGTTCTTC. This encodes CASRTSGGNEQFF.

This chain uses TRBV9 with TRBJ2-3; weak D call: TRBD2 (5 bases). V was trimmed by 2 bases and J by 4 bases, leaving 5 bases between them. The length of the CDR3 is 12 residues. Germline V CDR1 and CDR2: SGDLS, YYNGEE. Here the CDR3 reads CASSVSADTQYF. For the CDR3, the DNA is TGTGCCAGCAGCGTTAGCGCAGATACGCAGTATTTT.

This chain uses TRBV28 with TRBJ1-3; D gene uncertain. The CDR3 has 12 residues. Trimming pared 8 bases from V and 4 bases from J, leaving 9 bases between. CDR1 is MDHEN and CDR2 is SYDVKM in the germline V gene. The CDR3 is CASGSLGNTIYF. As DNA, the CDR3 is TGTGCCAGCGGGTCTCTAGGAAACACCATATATTTT.

This clone occurred a few times. This chain links TRBV10-3 with TRBJ2-7; no definite D call. Germline V gene sequence: CDR1 ENHRY, CDR2 SYGVKD. V was shortened by 6 bases and J by 2 bases, with 11 bases between the two germline ends. CDR3 length: 13 residues. The CDR3 is CAIRGESPYEQYF. The CDR3 nucleotides are TGTGCCATCAGAGGAGAATCTCCCTACGAGCAGTACTTC.

This rearrangement joins TRBV6-5 to TRBJ2-3; D is perhaps TRBD2 (6 bases). CDR3 length: 15 residues. The V and J ends lost 7 bases and 2 bases respectively, with 16 bases between them. Germline CDR1 reads MNHEY; CDR2 reads SVGAGI. Here the CDR3 DNA reads TGTGCCAGCAACATAGCGGAGGGGAACACAGATACGCAGTATTTT. Protein: CASNIAEGNTDTQYF.

This sequence joins TRBV11-1 and TRBJ2-7; no clear D gene. Germline CDR1 is SGHAT and CDR2 is FQDESV (reference sequence). V gave up 7 bases and J gave up 0 bases, with 10 bases separating them. This CDR3 region has 13 residues. The CDR3 is CASTRDPSYEQYF. The CDR3 DNA follows: TGTGCCAGCACTAGGGATCCCTCCTACGAGCAGTACTTC.

The CDR3 DNA sequence: TGTGCCAGCAGTTTAGATTTGGATTATACGTCCGGGACAGCGCGTAGGTACTTC. Protein product: CASSLDLDYTSGTARRYF. The chain uses TRBV28 and TRBJ2-7; 7 bases align to TRBD1. Per the germline V gene, CDR1 is MDHEN and CDR2 is SYDVKM. This CDR3 contains 18 residues. V lost 2 bases to trimming and J lost 12 bases; unmatched junction nucleotides: 25.

V and J are TRBV4-2 and TRBJ1-5; no definite D call. The germline V and J ends were trimmed by 0 bases and 6 bases, with 6 bases remaining between them. The CDR3 runs to 13 residues. Germline V gives CDR1 LGHNA, CDR2 YNFKEQ. In DNA, the CDR3 is TGTGCCAGCAGCCAAGAAGGGCGTCAGCCCCAGCATTTT. As protein: CASSQEGRQPQHF.

This clone was detected a few times. The chain uses TRBV7-6 and TRBJ2-3; possibly TRBD2 for D (6 bases). Germline CDR1 is SGHVS and CDR2 is FNYEAQ. The V and J ends lost 1 base and 3 bases respectively, with 14 bases between them. The CDR3 consists of 16 residues. The CDR3 loop reads CASSLGVGGETDTQYF. CDR3 sequence (DNA): TGTGCCAGCAGCTTAGGCGTGGGAGGAGAAACAGATACGCAGTATTTT.

The chain has TRBV7-2 and TRBJ2-1; 9 positions match TRBD2. The V segment lost 2 bases and the J segment 6 bases; nucleotides outside the gene matches: 2. Germline lookup yields CDR1 SGHTA and CDR2 FQGNSA. The CDR3 covers 14 residues. The CDR3 loop reads CASSLRRGGNEQFF. Written as DNA, the CDR3 is TGTGCCAGCAGCTTACGGCGGGGGGGCAATGAGCAGTTCTTC.

The chain has TRBV19 and TRBJ2-7; D not resolved. V lost 4 bases and J lost 2, with 9 bases in between. The germline V gene has CDR1 LNHDA and CDR2 SQIVND (reference sequence). The CDR3 covers 13 residues. In DNA form, the CDR3 reads TGTGCCAGTAGTACTCCACCGACCTACGAGCAGTACTTC. This gives the protein CASSTPPTYEQYF.

CDR3 protein: CASSKTGGRGYTF. Here the CDR3 DNA reads TGTGCCAGCAGCAAAACAGGGGGCCGAGGCTACACCTTC. The chain uses TRBV6-5 and TRBJ1-2; TRBD1 aligns across 9 bases. The J segment lost 8 bases and the V segment lost 6 bases, leaving 7 bases of the junction unmatched. The CDR3 spans 13 residues. Germline assignment: CDR1 MNHEY and CDR2 SVGAGI.

The J gene is TRBJ1-1, the V gene TRBV29-1, with D perhaps matching TRBD1 (5 bases). The CDR3 runs to 13 residues. Germline-derived CDR1 and CDR2 are SQVTM and ANQGSEA. Deletions cut 7 bases from V and 4 bases from J, with 16 bases between. CDR3 amino acids: CSGTSQEFTEAFF. The CDR3 coding sequence is TGCAGCGGCACCTCACAGGAGTTCACTGAAGCTTTCTTT.

This chain connects TRBV5-1 to TRBJ1-4, with 9 bases fitting TRBD1. Trimming took 4 bases from V and 11 from J; bases not matched to a gene: 12. CDR1 is SGHRS, CDR2 YFSETQ, per germline. CDR3 size: 15 residues. CDR3 sequence: CASSPGDRVEAKLFF. In DNA form, the CDR3 reads TGCGCCAGCAGCCCGGGGGACAGGGTAGAGGCGAAACTGTTTTTT. Looking up the rest from reference TRBV5-1 and TRBJ1-4 gives the full variable domain: KAGVTQTPRYLIKTRGQQVTLSCSPISGHRSVSWYQQTPGQGLQFLFEYFSETQRNKGNFPGRFSGRQFSNSRSEMNVSTLELGDSALYLCASSPGDRVEAKLFFGSGTQLSVL.

The V and J genes are TRBV10-3 and TRBJ2-1; D is perhaps TRBD1 (6 bases). CDR1 ENHRY and CDR2 SYGVKD come from the germline V gene. The ends were cut back, 6 bases at V and 2 bases at J, with 17 bases in the middle. This CDR3 spans 16 amino acids. As DNA, the CDR3 is TGTGCCATCAGCGCTGGACAGATCTACCCCTACAATGAGCAGTTCTTC. Translated: CAISAGQIYPYNEQFF.

The J gene is TRBJ1-2, the V gene TRBV12-5, with 8 bases that match TRBD1. The length of the CDR3 is 13 residues. Germline V gene data show CDR1 as LGHNT and CDR2 as FRNRAP. Trimming at V came to 6 bases and at J to 4 bases, leaving 4 bases not matched to a gene. This CDR3 reads CASGSTGGYGYTF. In DNA form, the CDR3 reads TGTGCTAGTGGATCAACAGGGGGCTATGGCTACACCTTC.

The V gene is TRBV20-1, the J gene TRBJ2-7, with TRBD2 as a possible D gene (5 bases). CDR1 DFQATT and CDR2 SNEGSKA come from the germline V gene (reference sequence). The length of the CDR3 is 11 residues. The germline V and J ends were trimmed by 2 bases and 7 bases, with 9 bases remaining between them. The CDR3 is CSARLPGEQYF. Here the CDR3 DNA reads TGCAGTGCTAGATTACCGGGAGAGCAGTACTTC.

This sequence joins TRBV7-9 and TRBJ1-1; TRBD1 agrees at 7 bases. The ends lost 3 bases at V and 5 bases at J; junction bases unmatched: 6. The CDR3 has 14 amino acids. CDR1 is SEHNR, CDR2 FQNEAQ, per germline (reference sequence). The CDR3 spells CASSFQGEGTEAFF. In DNA, the CDR3 is TGTGCCAGCAGCTTCCAGGGGGAAGGAACTGAAGCTTTCTTT.

V is TRBV15 and J is TRBJ2-7; D is uncertain. The V gene's germline CDR1 is LNHNV and CDR2 YYDKDF (reference sequence). V shed 2 bases and J shed 3 bases, with 8 bases lying between them. This CDR3 is built from 13 residues. The CDR3: CATSRQQNYEQYF. Here the CDR3 DNA reads TGTGCCACCAGCAGACAACAGAACTACGAGCAGTACTTC.

This chain connects TRBV29-1 to TRBJ1-2; D unresolved. Germline V lookup: CDR1 SQVTM, CDR2 ANQGSEA. The V end lost 7 bases, the J end lost 1 base, and 10 bases lay between the germline ends. The CDR3 covers 12 residues. This CDR3 is CSGLDGNYGYTF. The CDR3 nucleotides are TGCAGCGGTCTCGACGGTAACTATGGCTACACCTTC.

The V and J genes are TRBV29-1 and TRBJ2-2, with TRBD2 identical over 10 bases. This CDR3 has 13 amino acids. V shed 4 bases, J shed 5 bases, and the junction held 1 base outside the gene matches. CDR1 SQVTM and CDR2 ANQGSEA come from the germline V gene. The CDR3 protein is CSVVAGGTGELFF. In nucleotides, the CDR3 is TGCAGCGTTGTAGCGGGAGGTACCGGGGAGCTGTTTTTT.